This T cell receptor beta chain was recovered during a study of blood T cell repertoires in COVID-19. In the study overall: COVID-19 samples from acute and convalescent phases originated in the United States, Italy and Spain. The cDNA or gDNA used as material had been derived from T cells, B-cell-depleted T cells, or PBMCs.

CDR1 and CDR2 from the germline V gene are LGHNT and FRNRAP. The CDR3 length is 16 residues. Trimming cost V 2 bases and J 4 bases; bases outside gene matches: 9. Authors' data handling: It was from reference gene primer amplification that nucleated cell counts were estimated. Measured with immunoSEQ multiplex PCR; TCRdb has only the in-frame clones, and not every one. D and trimming were read from the DNA, whereas the V and J calls and clone size are those reported in that table. The sample yields roughly 250,000 clones, roughly 84% seen once. The sample was peripheral blood. The V call is TRBV12-5, the J call TRBJ2-5; 8 bases are shared with TRBD1. This clonotype was sampled from a human donor in a cohort sampled during active COVID-19. The DNA of the CDR3 is TGTGCTAGTGGTTTGTATCAGGGGGCGCTTGTAGAGACCCAGTACTTC. This codes for CASGLYQGALVETQYF. The whole variable domain, remainder taken from reference TRBV12-5 and TRBJ2-5, is DARVTQTPRHKVTEMGQEVTMRCQPILGHNTVFWYRQTMMQGLELLAYFRNRAPLDDSGMPKDRFSAEMPDATLATLKIQPSEPRDSAVYFCASGLYQGALVETQYFGPGTRLLVL.